This is a list of T cell receptor beta chains from one sample in a study of blood T cell repertoires in COVID-19. Produced via immunoSEQ multiplex PCR; TCRdb's table is partial and in-frame only. The sample has 200,000 to 250,000 clones, approximately 86% seen once. The sequencing sample was made of PBMCs or T cells enriched from blood (not recorded which). Every receptor here comes from a woman in her twenties or thirties who had been exposed to COVID-19. Both conserved end residues are part of each CDR3. The D gene is left open where the match is weak. Rows may omit the clone size; those that give it use once, few, many or a size class.

clone_size	d_call	j_call	v_call	cdr3_nt	cdr3_aa
.	TRBD1	TRBJ2-1	TRBV4-1	TGCGCCAGCAGCCTCTCGGAAAGGGGGCGGTCCTACAATGAGCAGTTCTTC	CASSLSERGRSYNEQFF
.	.	TRBJ2-1	TRBV5-1	TGCGCCAGCAGCTTGTTAGGGACTCCCAACAATGAGCAGTTCTTC	CASSLLGTPNNEQFF
.	.	TRBJ2-2	TRBV7-3	TGTGCCAGCAGCTTAGAGGCTAGACGGACCGGGGAGCTGTTTTTT	CASSLEARRTGELFF
.	.	TRBJ2-3	TRBV4-1	TGCGCCAGCAGCCAAAGCGAAGGGGCAGTTTGGACAGATACGCAGTATTTT	CASSQSEGAVWTDTQYF
.	.	TRBJ1-2	TRBV10-2	TGCGCCAGCAGTGAGTCACCGGCGGGGACCTTCTATGGCTACACCTTC	CASSESPAGTFYGYTF
once	TRBD1	TRBJ2-7	TRBV27	TGTGCCAGCAGTTTATGGACAGGGGGTACCGTCTACGAGCAGTACTTC	CASSLWTGGTVYEQYF
once	TRBD1	TRBJ1-1	TRBV2	TGTGCCAGCAGTGCTTACGGACAGGGGGCCACTGAAGCTTTCTTT	CASSAYGQGATEAFF
.	.	TRBJ1-2	TRBV3-1/TRBV3-2	TGTGCCAGCAGCCCCGACAGTGGCTATGGCTACACCTTC	CASSPDSGYGYTF
.	.	TRBJ2-3	TRBV6-5	TGTGCCAGCAGTAGTCCTGGTTGGGCCACCGGTACGCAGTATTTT	CASSSPGWATGTQYF
.	.	TRBJ1-3	TRBV5-8	TGTGCCAGCAGCTTGGGTTTGTCCTCCTCTGGAAACACCATATATTTT	CASSLGLSSSGNTIYF
once	TRBD2	TRBJ2-5	TRBV9	TGTGCCAGCAGCGCCCTAGCGGGGCGGGGGGCGGAGACCCAGTACTTC	CASSALAGRGAETQYF
.	.	TRBJ1-5	TRBV3-1/TRBV3-2	TGTGCCAGCAGCCAAGATGCAACTAATAGCAATCAGCCCCAGCATTTT	CASSQDATNSNQPQHF
.	TRBD2	TRBJ2-2	TRBV29-1	TGCAGCGTTGAAAGGTCCCTGACTAGCGGGGGGACCGGGGAGCTGTTTTTT	CSVERSLTSGGTGELFF
.	.	TRBJ1-1	TRBV6-5	TGTGCCAGCGTCCGAGCCAGGGCCACTGAAGCTTTCTTT	CASVRARATEAFF
.	TRBD2	TRBJ2-5	TRBV5-1	TGCGCCAGCAGCTTGACGACTAGCGGGGGTTTCGGGACCCAGTACTTC	CASSLTTSGGFGTQYF
.	TRBD1	TRBJ1-6	TRBV15	TGTGCCACCAGCGGGCCAGACAGGGGGCTTTCACCCCTCCACTTT	CATSGPDRGLSPLHF
.	TRBD1	TRBJ2-3	TRBV11-2	TGTGCCAGCAGCTTAGGTGGGACAGGGGGCAGAGATACGCAGTATTTT	CASSLGGTGGRDTQYF
.	TRBD1	TRBJ1-6	TRBV6-5	TGTGCCAGCACCATAGGTGGGGACAGGGGTTCACCCCTCCACTTT	CASTIGGDRGSPLHF
.	.	TRBJ1-1	TRBV5-1	TGCGCCAGCACCCCCAGGGGTCCAGGGAACACTGAAGCTTTCTTT	CASTPRGPGNTEAFF
.	TRBD1	TRBJ1-4	TRBV5-1	TGCGCCAGCAGACAGGGGGCGGGAGAACTGTTTTTT	CASRQGAGELFF
.	.	TRBJ1-3	TRBV6-5	TGTGCCAGCAGTTACGCCGGGAGCTCTGGAAACACCATATATTTT	CASSYAGSSGNTIYF
.	.	TRBJ1-1	TRBV5-1	TGCGCCAGCAGAGCCTCTCGGGTGGGGAACACTGAAGCTTTCTTT	CASRASRVGNTEAFF
.	.	TRBJ1-2	TRBV29-1	TGCAGCGTTGGAGATGAGCGCAACTATGGCTACACCTTC	CSVGDERNYGYTF
.	TRBD1	TRBJ2-7	TRBV10-2	TGCGCCAGCAGTGAGTCGAGGGCAGGGGGAAACTACGAGCAGTACTTC	CASSESRAGGNYEQYF
.	TRBD1	TRBJ2-1	TRBV10-3	TGTGCCATCAGTGCGGAGACAGGGAGCAATGAGCAGTTCTTC	CAISAETGSNEQFF
.	.	TRBJ2-7	TRBV6-5	TGTGCCAGCAGTCTCCTCGGGTCCCCCGAGCAGTACTTC	CASSLLGSPEQYF
.	TRBD2	TRBJ2-7	TRBV6-5	TGTGCCAGCAGGACTACTAGCGGGGGGGCCTACGAGCAGTACTTC	CASRTTSGGAYEQYF
.	.	TRBJ1-1	TRBV3-1/TRBV3-2	TGTGCCAGCAGCCAAGGGGGCCCGGGAGCTTTCTTT	CASSQGGPGAFF